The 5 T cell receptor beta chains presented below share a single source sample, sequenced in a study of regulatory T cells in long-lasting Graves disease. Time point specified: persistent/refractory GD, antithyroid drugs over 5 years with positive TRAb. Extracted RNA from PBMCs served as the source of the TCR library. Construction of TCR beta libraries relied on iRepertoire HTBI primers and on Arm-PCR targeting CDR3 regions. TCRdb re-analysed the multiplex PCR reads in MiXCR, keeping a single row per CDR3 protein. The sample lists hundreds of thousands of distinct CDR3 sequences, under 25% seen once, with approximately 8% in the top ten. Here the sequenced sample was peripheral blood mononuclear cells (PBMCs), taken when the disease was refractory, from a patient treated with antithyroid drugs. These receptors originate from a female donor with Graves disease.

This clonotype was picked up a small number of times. In DNA form, the CDR3 reads TGTGCCAGCAGTGCCTTTCGGGACCCAAAGTTAGGCTACACCTTC. Amino acids: CASSAFRDPKLGYTF. The rearrangement links TRBV6-1 to TRBJ1-2; tentatively, D is TRBD1 (5 bases). The CDR3 consists of 15 residues. CDR1 and CDR2 (germline): MNHNS, SASEGT. Trimming removed 4 bases from V and 8 bases from J, with 20 bases in between.

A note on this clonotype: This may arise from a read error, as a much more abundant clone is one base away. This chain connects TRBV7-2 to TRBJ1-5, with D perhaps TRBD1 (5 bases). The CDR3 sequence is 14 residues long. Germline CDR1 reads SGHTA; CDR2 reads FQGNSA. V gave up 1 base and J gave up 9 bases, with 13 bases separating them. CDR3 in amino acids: CASSLGRDPRPQHF. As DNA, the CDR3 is TGTGCCAGCAGCTTAGGGAGGGACCCTAGGCCCCAGCATTTT.

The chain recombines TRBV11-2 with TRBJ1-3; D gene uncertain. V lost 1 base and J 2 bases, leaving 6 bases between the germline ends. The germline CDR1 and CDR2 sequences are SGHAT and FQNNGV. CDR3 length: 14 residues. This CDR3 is CASSLGGPGNTIYF. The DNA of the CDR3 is TGTGCCAGCAGCTTAGGGGGTCCTGGAAACACCATATATTTT.

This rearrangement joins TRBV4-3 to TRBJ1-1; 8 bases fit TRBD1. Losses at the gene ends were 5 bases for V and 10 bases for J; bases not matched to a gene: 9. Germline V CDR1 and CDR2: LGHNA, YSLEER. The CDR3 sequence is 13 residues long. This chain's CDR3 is CASSRFRGRRAFF. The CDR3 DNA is TGCGCCAGCAGCAGATTCAGGGGGCGAAGAGCTTTCTTT.

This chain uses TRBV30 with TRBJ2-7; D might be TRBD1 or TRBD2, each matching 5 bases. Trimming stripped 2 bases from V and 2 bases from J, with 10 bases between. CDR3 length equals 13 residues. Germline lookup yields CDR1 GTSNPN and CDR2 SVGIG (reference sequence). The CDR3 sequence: CAWSWGNPYEQYF. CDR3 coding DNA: TGTGCCTGGAGTTGGGGGAACCCCTACGAGCAGTACTTC.